This T cell receptor beta chain derives from a study of OX40 agonist ivuxolimab in advanced cancers. As concerns this clone: Its target is unknown.

Clones were read by immunoSEQ multiplex PCR, and TCRdb kept only the in-frame ones, dropping some. Of under 25,000 clones detected, 75% to 85% appear once; the ten largest clones hold roughly 55%. CDR1 and CDR2 (germline): MGHDK, SYGVNS. CDR3 size: 13 residues. V lost 4 bases and J 3 bases, leaving 9 bases between the germline ends. Notes on the study in general: In CD8+ T cells, expanded clones were on average more numerous than in CD4+.

V gene TRBV25-1 combines with J gene TRBJ1-2; tentatively, D is TRBD1 (5 bases). The sequence came from an adult with an advanced solid tumor such as melanoma, head and neck, liver or kidney cancer. Specimen: CD4+ or CD8+ T cells sorted from blood, collected in a trial of the OX40 agonist ivuxolimab. The CDR3 DNA follows: TGTGCCAGCAGTGGGGGGGGACACTATGGCTACACCTTC. Protein product: CASSGGGHYGYTF.